This T cell receptor (beta chain) was captured by sequencing in a study of CXCR3-negative and CXCR3-positive naive CD8 T cells. Points from the study as a whole: TRB CDR3s of CXCR3-positive naive cells were more hydrophobic than those of CXCR3-negative naive cells. Memory CD8+ cells showed much lower diversity, while both naive subsets were comparably high.

The V gene's germline CDR1 is DFQATT and CDR2 SNEGSKA (reference sequence). This CDR3 is built from 17 residues. TRB cDNA libraries were made by UMI-labeled 5' RACE. TCRdb re-called the 5' RACE reads and gives one entry per CDR3 protein, without DNA. This repertoire includes some 54,000 distinct CDR3 sequences. With respect to this clonotype: What it recognizes is unknown.

The source of this sequence is a human donor in good health. Some clones in this sample may be carry-over from other donors' samples. The V gene is TRBV20-1, the J gene TRBJ2-7. Sequenced material: naive CXCR3+ CD8+ T cells from blood. Described subset: CD45RO-CCR7+CD27+CD95- naive CD8+ T cells expressing CXCR3 (TNR3+). The CDR3 reads CSASRKVVDISHYEQYF.